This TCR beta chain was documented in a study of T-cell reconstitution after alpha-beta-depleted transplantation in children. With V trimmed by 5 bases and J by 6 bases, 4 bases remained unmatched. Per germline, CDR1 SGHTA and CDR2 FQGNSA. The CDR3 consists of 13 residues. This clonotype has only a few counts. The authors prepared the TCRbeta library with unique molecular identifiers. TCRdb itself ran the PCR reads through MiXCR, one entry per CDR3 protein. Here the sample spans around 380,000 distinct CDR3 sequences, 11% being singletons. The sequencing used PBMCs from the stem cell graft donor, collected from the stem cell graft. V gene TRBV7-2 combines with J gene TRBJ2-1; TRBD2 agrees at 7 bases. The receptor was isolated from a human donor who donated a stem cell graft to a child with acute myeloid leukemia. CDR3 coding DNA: TGTGCCAGCAGCCCGCAGCGGGGCAATGAGCAGTTCTTC. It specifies CASSPQRGNEQFF.